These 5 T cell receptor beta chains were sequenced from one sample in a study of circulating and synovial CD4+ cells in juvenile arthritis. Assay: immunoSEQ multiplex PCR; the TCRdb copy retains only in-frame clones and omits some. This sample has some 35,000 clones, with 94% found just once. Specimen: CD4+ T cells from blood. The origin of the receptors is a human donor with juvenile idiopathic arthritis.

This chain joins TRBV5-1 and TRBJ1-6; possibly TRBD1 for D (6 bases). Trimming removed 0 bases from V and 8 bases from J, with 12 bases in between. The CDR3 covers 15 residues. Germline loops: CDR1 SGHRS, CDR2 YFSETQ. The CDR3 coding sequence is TGCGCCAGCAGCTTGGCGCGCGGGGGCGATTCACCCCTCCACTTT. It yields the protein CASSLARGGDSPLHF.

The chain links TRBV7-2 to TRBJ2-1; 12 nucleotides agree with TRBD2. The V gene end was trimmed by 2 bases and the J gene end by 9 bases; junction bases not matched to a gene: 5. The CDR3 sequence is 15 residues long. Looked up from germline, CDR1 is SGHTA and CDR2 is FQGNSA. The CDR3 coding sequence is TGTGCCAGCAGCTTACTAGCGGGGGGGCCAGGTGAGCAGTTCTTC. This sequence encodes CASSLLAGGPGEQFF.

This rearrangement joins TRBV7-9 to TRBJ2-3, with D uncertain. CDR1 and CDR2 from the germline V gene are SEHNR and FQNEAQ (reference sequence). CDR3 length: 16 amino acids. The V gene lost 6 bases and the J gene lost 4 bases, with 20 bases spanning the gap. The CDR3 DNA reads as TGTGCCAGCAGTCGGTACCCAGAGGAGCTGGCAGATACGCAGTATTTT. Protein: CASSRYPEELADTQYF.

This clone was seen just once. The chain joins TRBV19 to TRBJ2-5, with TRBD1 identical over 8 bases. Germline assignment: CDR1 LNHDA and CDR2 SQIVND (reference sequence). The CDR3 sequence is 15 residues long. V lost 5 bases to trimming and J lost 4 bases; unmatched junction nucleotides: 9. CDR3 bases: TGTGCCAGTAGTTTCCGACAGGGGAACGGAGAGACCCAGTACTTC. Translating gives CASSFRQGNGETQYF. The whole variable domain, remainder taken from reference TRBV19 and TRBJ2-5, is DGGITQSPKYLFRKEGQNVTLSCEQNLNHDAMYWYRQDPGQGLRLIYYSQIVNDFQKGDIAEGYSVSREKKESFPLTVTSAQKNPTAFYLCASSFRQGNGETQYFGPGTRLLVL.

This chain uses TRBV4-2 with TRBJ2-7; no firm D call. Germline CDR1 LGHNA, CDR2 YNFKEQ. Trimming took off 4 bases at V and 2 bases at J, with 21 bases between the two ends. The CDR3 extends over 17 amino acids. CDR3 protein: CASSPLGEASPTYEQYF. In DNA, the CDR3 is TGTGCCAGCAGCCCCCTAGGCGAAGCCAGTCCCACCTACGAGCAGTACTTC.